Shown below are 10 T cell receptor beta chains from a single sample sequenced in a study of T cell responses to AZD1222 COVID-19 vaccine. Generated by immunoSEQ multiplex PCR, the TCRdb table keeps only in-frame clones and is missing some. The repertoire holds approximately 100,000 clones, with approximately 87% as singletons. This sample comprised peripheral blood, obtained on day 0 of AZD1222 vaccination. These receptors originate from an adult in good health.

The rearrangement joins TRBV19 to TRBJ2-5, with 12 nucleotides matching TRBD1. The CDR3 runs to 15 residues. The germline V gene encodes CDR1 LNHDA and CDR2 SQIVND (reference sequence). The V segment lost 4 bases and the J segment 7 bases; nucleotides outside the gene matches: 7. As DNA, the CDR3 is TGTGCCAGTAGTAGGGGGACAGGGGGCCAGGGGACCCAGTACTTC. It specifies CASSRGTGGQGTQYF.

This clone has just one count. The chain links TRBV2 to TRBJ1-2; D remains unclear. This CDR3 comprises 12 residues. The V end lost 5 bases, the J end lost 8 bases, and 12 bases lay between the germline ends. Per the germline V gene, CDR1 is SNHLY and CDR2 is FYNNEI. The CDR3 spells CASSPGNKGYTF. In DNA form, the CDR3 reads TGTGCCAGCAGTCCGGGGAATAAGGGCTACACCTTC.

The V gene is TRBV3-1 (or the pseudogene TRBV3-2), the J gene TRBJ2-2; TRBD2 is a possible D gene (7 bases). Trimming removed 2 bases at V and 0 bases at J, with 10 bases between. Germline V lookup: CDR1 LGHDT, CDR2 YNNKEL (reference sequence). The CDR3 has 16 residues. Here the CDR3 reads CASSQRGASNTGELFF. The DNA of the CDR3 is TGTGCCAGCAGCCAACGGGGGGCATCGAACACCGGGGAGCTGTTTTTT.

The chain joins TRBV7-2 to TRBJ2-3, with 9 bases matching TRBD2. J was trimmed by 2 bases and V by 1 base; bases with no gene match: 4. In germline, CDR1 is SGHTA, CDR2 FQGNSA. The CDR3 is 16 residues long. CDR3 nucleotides: TGTGCCAGCAGCTTAGTCAGCGGGAGGAACACAGATACGCAGTATTTT. It encodes CASSLVSGRNTDTQYF.

The chain combines TRBV7-9 with TRBJ2-3, with D perhaps matching TRBD2 (6 bases). Germline-derived CDR1 and CDR2 are SEHNR and FQNEAQ (reference sequence). With 5 bases removed from V and 1 base from J, the gap between germline ends came to 19 bases. CDR3 length equals 17 residues. CDR3 loop: CASSVPGTSGRTDTQYF. In DNA form, the CDR3 reads TGTGCCAGCAGCGTCCCCGGGACTTCCGGCCGCACAGATACGCAGTATTTT.

This clone has only one observation. This chain links TRBV5-1 with TRBJ1-6; D is ambiguous. V shed 0 bases and J shed 8 bases, with 9 bases lying between them. The CDR3 is 14 residues long. Germline-derived CDR1 and CDR2 are SGHRS and YFSETQ. The CDR3 coding sequence is TGCGCCAGCAGCTTGGCCCCAGGCGATTCACCCCTCCACTTT. Translation gives CASSLAPGDSPLHF. Filled out from reference TRBV5-1 and TRBJ1-6, the complete variable domain reads KAGVTQTPRYLIKTRGQQVTLSCSPISGHRSVSWYQQTPGQGLQFLFEYFSETQRNKGNFPGRFSGRQFSNSRSEMNVSTLELGDSALYLCASSLAPGDSPLHFGNGTRLTVT.

The chain is built from TRBV5-6 and TRBJ2-7, with 10 bases identical to TRBD1. With V trimmed by 4 bases and J by 6 bases, 10 bases remained unmatched. The CDR3 is 15 amino acids. Germline-derived CDR1 and CDR2 are SGHDT and YYEEEE. CDR3 protein: CASSIRDRGSLEQYF. For the CDR3, the DNA is TGTGCCAGCAGCATCCGGGACAGGGGATCCCTCGAGCAGTACTTC.

V gene TRBV19 combines with J gene TRBJ2-3, with unresolved D. The CDR3 is made up of 13 amino acids. V was cut by 1 base and J by 6 bases, with 8 bases left in between. Germline CDR1 and CDR2: LNHDA and SQIVND (reference sequence). CDR3 sequence: CASSIGVADTQYF. CDR3 DNA sequence: TGTGCCAGTAGTATAGGGGTGGCCGATACGCAGTATTTT.

The rearrangement uses TRBV2 and TRBJ1-2; no clear D gene. The CDR3 runs to 12 residues. Trimming removed 6 bases from V and 2 bases from J, with 7 bases in between. Germline CDR1 SNHLY, CDR2 FYNNEI. CDR3 DNA sequence: TGTGCCAGCAGCCCCCGGAACTATGGCTACACCTTC. Protein sequence: CASSPRNYGYTF.

The gene calls are TRBV6-5 and TRBJ1-2; D may be TRBD1 (6 bases). V shed 6 bases and J shed 5 bases, with 16 bases lying between them. Germline CDR1 reads MNHEY; CDR2 reads SVGAGI. This CDR3 is built from 14 residues. The CDR3 region is CASSYYRAGYGYTF. CDR3 sequence (DNA): TGTGCCAGCAGCTATTACAGGGCGGGATATGGCTACACCTTC.